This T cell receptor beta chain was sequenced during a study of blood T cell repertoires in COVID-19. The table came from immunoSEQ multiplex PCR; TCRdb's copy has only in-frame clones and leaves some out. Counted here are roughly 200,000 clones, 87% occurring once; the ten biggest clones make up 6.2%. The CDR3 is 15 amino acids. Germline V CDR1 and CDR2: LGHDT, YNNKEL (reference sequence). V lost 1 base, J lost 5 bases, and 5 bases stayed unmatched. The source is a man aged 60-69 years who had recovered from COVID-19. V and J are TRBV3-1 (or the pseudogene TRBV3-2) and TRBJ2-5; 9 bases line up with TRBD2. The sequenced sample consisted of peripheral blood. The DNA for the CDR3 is TGTGCCAGCAGCCAAGTAGAAGCGGGAGGTGAGACCCAGTACTTC. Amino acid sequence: CASSQVEAGGETQYF.